This paragraph reports one T cell receptor (beta chain). The germline V and J ends were trimmed by 0 bases and 9 bases, with 6 bases remaining between them. There are 12 residues in the CDR3. CDR1 is SGHTA and CDR2 is FQGNSA in the germline V gene. Per the authors' pipeline: It was from reference gene primer amplification that nucleated cell counts were estimated. Sequenced by immunoSEQ multiplex PCR; TCRdb stores in-frame clones only, minus some. V and J calls and clone size follow that table, whereas D and trimming were derived from the DNA. The sample includes about 45,000 clones, 65% to 85% seen only once; the top ten take approximately 7.6%. This record comes from a study of blood T cell repertoires in COVID-19. Study as a whole: From T cells, B-cell-depleted T cells, or PBMCs came the material, which was cDNA or gDNA.

Material: peripheral blood. This chain joins TRBV7-2 and TRBJ2-1; D unresolved. This TCR was sampled from a man older than 75 in a cohort sampled during active COVID-19. CDR3 amino acids: CASSLAQIEQFF. For the CDR3, the DNA is TGTGCCAGCAGCTTAGCACAGATTGAGCAGTTCTTC.